Reported below is one T cell receptor (beta chain). Primers: 60 Vbeta forward and 13 Jbeta reverse. Libraries were prepared by immunoSEQ multiplex PCR; TCRdb keeps only in-frame clonotypes and omits some of them. The sample comprises about 120,000 clones, roughly 71% of which are singletons, and less than 3.5% rests with the top ten. These data come from a study of cytomegalovirus exposure and HLA in healthy donors. The length of the CDR3 is 15 residues. Losses at the gene ends were 0 bases for V and 4 bases for J; bases not matched to a gene: 3. CDR1 is LGHNA, CDR2 YSLEER, per germline. The sequencing input was PBMCs. The receptor was derived from a woman between 40 and 50 years old in good health and CMV-seropositive. The gene calls are TRBV4-3 and TRBJ2-7, with 10 bases identical to TRBD2. CDR3 in amino acids: CASSQELAGAYEQYF. The CDR3 DNA is TGCGCCAGCAGCCAAGAGCTAGCGGGGGCTTACGAGCAGTACTTC.